This TCR beta chain was sequenced during a study of cytomegalovirus exposure and HLA in healthy donors. The table came from immunoSEQ multiplex PCR; TCRdb's copy has only in-frame clones and leaves some out. The sample holds 120,000 or so clones, approximately 85% seen once. Sequenced sample: PBMCs. This TCR derives from a man younger than 35 in good health and CMV-seronegative.

The CDR3 loop reads CASSVTGNTEAFF. The CDR3 region has the DNA TGTGCCAGTAGTGTTACTGGGAACACTGAAGCTTTCTTT. This chain joins TRBV19 and TRBJ1-1; D is unclear. The CDR3 loop spans 13 amino acids. V lost 5 bases to trimming and J lost 1 base, with 8 bases between them. Germline V gene lookup returns CDR1 LNHDA and CDR2 SQIVND (reference sequence).